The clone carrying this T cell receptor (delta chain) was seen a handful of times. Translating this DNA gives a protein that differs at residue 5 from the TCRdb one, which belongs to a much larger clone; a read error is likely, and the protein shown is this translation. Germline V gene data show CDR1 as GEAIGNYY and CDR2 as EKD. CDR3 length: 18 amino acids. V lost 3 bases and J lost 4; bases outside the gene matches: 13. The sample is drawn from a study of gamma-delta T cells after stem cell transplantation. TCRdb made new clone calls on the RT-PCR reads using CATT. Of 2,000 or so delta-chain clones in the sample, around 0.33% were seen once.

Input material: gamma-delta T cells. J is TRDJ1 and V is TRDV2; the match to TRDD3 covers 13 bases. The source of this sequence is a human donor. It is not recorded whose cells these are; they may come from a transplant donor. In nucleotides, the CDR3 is TGTGCCTGTGACCCCTTACTGGGGGATACGCGGCGTGGCGATAAACTCATCTTT. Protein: CACDPLLGDTRRGDKLIF.